This T cell receptor (beta chain) was obtained from a study of cytomegalovirus exposure and HLA in healthy donors. Repertoires were generated with immunoSEQ multiplex PCR, while TCRdb's copy carries only in-frame clones and drops some. Found here are about 160,000 clones, more than 80% of them singletons; the top ten hold over 2.5%. The CDR3 has 12 residues. Trimming removed 4 bases from V and 3 bases from J, with 7 bases in between. Germline CDR1 is SGHVS and CDR2 is FQNEAQ. Sequenced input: PBMCs. This clonotype was sampled from a woman aged 18-29 years in good health and CMV-seropositive. This sequence joins TRBV7-8 and TRBJ2-7; no definite D call. The CDR3 sequence: CASSSLLYEQYF. CDR3 DNA sequence: TGTGCCAGCAGCTCACTCCTCTACGAGCAGTACTTC.